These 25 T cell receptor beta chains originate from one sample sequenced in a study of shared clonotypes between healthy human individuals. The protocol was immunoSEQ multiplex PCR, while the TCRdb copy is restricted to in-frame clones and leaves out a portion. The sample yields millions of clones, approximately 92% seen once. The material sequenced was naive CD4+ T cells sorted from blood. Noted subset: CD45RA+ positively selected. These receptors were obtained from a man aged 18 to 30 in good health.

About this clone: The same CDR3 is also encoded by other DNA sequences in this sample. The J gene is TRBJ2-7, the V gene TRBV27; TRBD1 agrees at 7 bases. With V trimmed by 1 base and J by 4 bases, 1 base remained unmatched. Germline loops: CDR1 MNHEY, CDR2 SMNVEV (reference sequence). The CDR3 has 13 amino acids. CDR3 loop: CASSLWDSYEQYF. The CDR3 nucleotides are TGTGCCAGCAGTTTATGGGACAGTTACGAGCAGTACTTC.

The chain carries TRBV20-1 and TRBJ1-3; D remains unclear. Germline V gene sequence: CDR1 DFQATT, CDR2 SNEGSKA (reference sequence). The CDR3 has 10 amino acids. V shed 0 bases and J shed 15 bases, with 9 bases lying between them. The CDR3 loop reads CSARDLIEYF. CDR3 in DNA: TGCAGTGCTAGAGATCTAATTGAATATTTT.

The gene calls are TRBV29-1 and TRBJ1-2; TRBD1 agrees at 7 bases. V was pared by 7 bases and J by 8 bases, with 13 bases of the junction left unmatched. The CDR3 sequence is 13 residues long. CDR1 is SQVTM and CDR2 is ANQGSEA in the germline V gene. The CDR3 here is CSARDTSGGGYTF. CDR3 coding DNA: TGCAGCGCACGGGACACCTCAGGGGGAGGCTACACCTTC.

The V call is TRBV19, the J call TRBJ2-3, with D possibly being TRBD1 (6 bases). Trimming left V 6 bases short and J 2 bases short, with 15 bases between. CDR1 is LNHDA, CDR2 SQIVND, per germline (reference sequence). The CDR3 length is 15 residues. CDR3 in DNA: TGTGCCAGTAGAAAAGGGCGACAGGTCACAGATACGCAGTATTTT. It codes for CASRKGRQVTDTQYF.

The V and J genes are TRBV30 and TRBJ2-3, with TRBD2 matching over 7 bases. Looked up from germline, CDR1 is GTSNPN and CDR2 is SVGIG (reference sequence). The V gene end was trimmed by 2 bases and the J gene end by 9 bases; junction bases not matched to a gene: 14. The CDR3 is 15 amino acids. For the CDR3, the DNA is TGTGCCTGGAGTAAGGCGGGCGGGACGGGAGGCACGCAGTATTTT. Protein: CAWSKAGGTGGTQYF.

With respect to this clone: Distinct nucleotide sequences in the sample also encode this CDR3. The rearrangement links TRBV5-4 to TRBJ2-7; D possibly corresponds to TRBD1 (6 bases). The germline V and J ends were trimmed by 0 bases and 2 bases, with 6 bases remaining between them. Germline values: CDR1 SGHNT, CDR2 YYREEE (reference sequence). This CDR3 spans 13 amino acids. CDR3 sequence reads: CASSLDRAYEQYF. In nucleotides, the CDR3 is TGTGCCAGCAGCTTGGACAGGGCCTACGAGCAGTACTTC. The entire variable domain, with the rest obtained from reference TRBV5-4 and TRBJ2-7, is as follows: ETGVTQSPTHLIKTRGQQVTLRCSSQSGHNTVSWYQQALGQGPQFIFQYYREEENGRGNFPPRFSGLQFPNYSSELNVNALELDDSALYLCASSLDRAYEQYFGPGTRLTVT.

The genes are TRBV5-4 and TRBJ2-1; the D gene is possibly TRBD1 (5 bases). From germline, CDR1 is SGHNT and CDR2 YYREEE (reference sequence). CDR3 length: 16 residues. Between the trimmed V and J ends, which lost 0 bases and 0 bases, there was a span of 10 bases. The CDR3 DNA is TGTGCCAGCAGCTTGGAGGGGTCCAGCTCCTACAATGAGCAGTTCTTC. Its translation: CASSLEGSSSYNEQFF.

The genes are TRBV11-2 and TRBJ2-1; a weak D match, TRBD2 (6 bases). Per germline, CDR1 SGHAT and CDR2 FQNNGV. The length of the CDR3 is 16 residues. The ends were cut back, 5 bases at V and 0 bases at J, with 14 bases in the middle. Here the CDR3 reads CASSKYQGGSYNEQFF. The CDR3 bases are TGTGCCAGCAGCAAGTATCAGGGAGGCTCCTACAATGAGCAGTTCTTC.

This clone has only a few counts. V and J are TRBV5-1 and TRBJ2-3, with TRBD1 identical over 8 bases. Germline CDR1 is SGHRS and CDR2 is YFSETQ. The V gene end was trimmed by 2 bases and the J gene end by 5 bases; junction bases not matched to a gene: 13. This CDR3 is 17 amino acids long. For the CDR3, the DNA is TGCGCCAGCAGCTTCCCAGACAGGGGAGGTAAGCAAGATACGCAGTATTTT. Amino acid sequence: CASSFPDRGGKQDTQYF.

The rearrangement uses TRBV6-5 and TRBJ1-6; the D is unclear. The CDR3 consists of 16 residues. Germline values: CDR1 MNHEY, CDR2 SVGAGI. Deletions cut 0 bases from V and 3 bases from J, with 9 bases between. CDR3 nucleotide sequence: TGTGCCAGCAGTTACTCTCACCAGATCTATAATTCACCCCTCCACTTT. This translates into CASSYSHQIYNSPLHF.

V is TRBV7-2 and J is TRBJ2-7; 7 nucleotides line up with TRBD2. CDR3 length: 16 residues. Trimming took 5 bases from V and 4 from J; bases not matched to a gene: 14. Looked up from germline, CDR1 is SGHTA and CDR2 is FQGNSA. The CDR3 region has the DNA TGTGCCAGCAGCCCTGGACTAGTCGGGGTCAGGTACGAGCAGTACTTC. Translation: CASSPGLVGVRYEQYF.

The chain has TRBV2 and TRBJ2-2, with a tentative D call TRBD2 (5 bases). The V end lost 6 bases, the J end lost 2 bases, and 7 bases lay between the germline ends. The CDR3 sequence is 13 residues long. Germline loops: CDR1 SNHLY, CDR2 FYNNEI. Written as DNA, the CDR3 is TGTGCCAGCAGACTAGTCAACACCGGGGAGCTGTTTTTT. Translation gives CASRLVNTGELFF. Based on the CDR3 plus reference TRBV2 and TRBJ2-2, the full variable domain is EPEVTQTPSHQVTQMGQEVILRCVPISNHLYFYWYRQILGQKVEFLVSFYNNEISEKSEIFDDQFSVERPDGSNFTLKIRSTKLEDSAMYFCASRLVNTGELFFGEGSRLTVL.

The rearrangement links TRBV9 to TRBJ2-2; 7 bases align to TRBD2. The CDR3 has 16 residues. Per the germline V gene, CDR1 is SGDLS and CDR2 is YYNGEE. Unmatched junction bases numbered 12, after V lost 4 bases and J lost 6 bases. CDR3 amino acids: CASSPVGGGPPGELFF. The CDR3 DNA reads TGTGCCAGCAGCCCAGTCGGCGGGGGTCCCCCCGGGGAGCTGTTTTTT.

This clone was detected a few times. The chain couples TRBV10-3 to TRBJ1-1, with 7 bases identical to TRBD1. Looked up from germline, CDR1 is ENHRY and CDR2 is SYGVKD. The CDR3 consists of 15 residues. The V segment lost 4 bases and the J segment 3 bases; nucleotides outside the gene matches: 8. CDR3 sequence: CAISGLGQRDTEAFF. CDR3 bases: TGTGCCATCAGTGGATTGGGACAGAGGGACACTGAAGCTTTCTTT.

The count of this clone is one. CDR3 protein: CAISEHPAYEQYF. Here the CDR3 DNA reads TGTGCCATCAGTGAACACCCCGCTTACGAGCAGTACTTC. The genes are TRBV10-3 and TRBJ2-7; D gene ambiguous. The CDR3 extends over 13 amino acids. With 3 bases removed from V and 4 bases from J, the gap between germline ends came to 10 bases. From germline, CDR1 is ENHRY and CDR2 SYGVKD.

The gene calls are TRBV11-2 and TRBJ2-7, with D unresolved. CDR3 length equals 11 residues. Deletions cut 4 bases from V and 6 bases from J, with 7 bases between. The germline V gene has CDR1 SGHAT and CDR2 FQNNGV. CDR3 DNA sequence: TGTGCCAGCAGCTCAACAGCCGAGCAGTACTTC. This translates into CASSSTAEQYF.

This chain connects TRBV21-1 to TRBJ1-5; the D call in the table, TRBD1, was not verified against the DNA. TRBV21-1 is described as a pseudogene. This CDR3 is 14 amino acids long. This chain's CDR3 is CASSKQGANQPQHF. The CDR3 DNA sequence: TGTGCCAGCAGCAAACAGGGGGCCAATCAGCCCCAGCATTTT.

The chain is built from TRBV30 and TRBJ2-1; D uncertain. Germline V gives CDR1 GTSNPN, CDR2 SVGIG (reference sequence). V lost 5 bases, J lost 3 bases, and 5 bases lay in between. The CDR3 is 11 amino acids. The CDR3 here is CAWGVYNEQFF. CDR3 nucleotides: TGTGCCTGGGGGGTCTACAATGAGCAGTTCTTC.

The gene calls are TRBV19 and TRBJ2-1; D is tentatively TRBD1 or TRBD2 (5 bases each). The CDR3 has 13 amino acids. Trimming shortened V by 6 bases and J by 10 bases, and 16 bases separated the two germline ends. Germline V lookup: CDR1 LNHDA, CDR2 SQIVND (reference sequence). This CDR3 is CASRGGREWEQFF. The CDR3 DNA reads TGTGCCAGTAGGGGTGGCAGGGAGTGGGAGCAGTTCTTC.

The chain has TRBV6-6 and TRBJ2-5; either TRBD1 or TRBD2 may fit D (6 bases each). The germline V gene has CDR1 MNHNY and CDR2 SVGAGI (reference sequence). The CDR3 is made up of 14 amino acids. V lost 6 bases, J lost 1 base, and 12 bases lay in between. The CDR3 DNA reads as TGTGCCAGCAGCCTTAGGGGGGCCCAAGAGACCCAGTACTTC. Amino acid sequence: CASSLRGAQETQYF.

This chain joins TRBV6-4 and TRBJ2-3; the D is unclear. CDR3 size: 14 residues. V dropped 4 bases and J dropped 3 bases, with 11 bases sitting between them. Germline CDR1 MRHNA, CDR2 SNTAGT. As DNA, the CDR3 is TGTGCCAGCAGTGTTGGCCCGAGTACAGATACGCAGTATTTT. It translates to CASSVGPSTDTQYF.

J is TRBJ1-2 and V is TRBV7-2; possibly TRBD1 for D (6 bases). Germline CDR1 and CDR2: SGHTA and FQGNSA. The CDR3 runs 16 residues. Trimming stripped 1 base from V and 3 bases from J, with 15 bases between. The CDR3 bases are TGTGCCAGCAGCTTAGGAGGTCAGGGGAGGGACTATGGCTACACCTTC. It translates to CASSLGGQGRDYGYTF.

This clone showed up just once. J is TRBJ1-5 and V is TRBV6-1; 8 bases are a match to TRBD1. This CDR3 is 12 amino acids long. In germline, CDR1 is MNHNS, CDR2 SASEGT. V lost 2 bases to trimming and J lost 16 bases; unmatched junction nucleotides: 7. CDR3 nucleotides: TGTGCCAGCAGTGAATGGGCAGGGGGCTATCATTTT. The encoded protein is CASSEWAGGYHF.

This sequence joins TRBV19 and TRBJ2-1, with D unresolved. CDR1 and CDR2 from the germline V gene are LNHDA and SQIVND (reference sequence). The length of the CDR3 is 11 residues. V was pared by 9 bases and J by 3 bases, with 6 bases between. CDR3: CASKVYNEQFF. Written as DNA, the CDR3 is TGTGCCAGCAAGGTCTACAATGAGCAGTTCTTC. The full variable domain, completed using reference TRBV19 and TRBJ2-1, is DGGITQSPKYLFRKEGQNVTLSCEQNLNHDAMYWYRQDPGQGLRLIYYSQIVNDFQKGDIAEGYSVSREKKESFPLTVTSAQKNPTAFYLCASKVYNEQFFGPGTRLTVL.

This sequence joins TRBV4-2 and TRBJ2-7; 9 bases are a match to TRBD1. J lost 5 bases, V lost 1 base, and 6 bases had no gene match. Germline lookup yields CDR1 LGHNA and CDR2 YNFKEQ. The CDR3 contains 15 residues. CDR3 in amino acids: CASSQGDREIDEQYF. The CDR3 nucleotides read TGTGCCAGCAGCCAAGGGGACAGGGAGATCGACGAGCAGTACTTC.